Each of the 20 T cell receptor beta chains below was sequenced from the same sample in a study of PD-1 blockade in classical Hodgkin lymphoma. Time point here: cycle 4 day 1 (C4D1), after more than five weeks of nivolumab. Autologous stem cell transplantation was followed by relapse in every patient, and brentuximab vedotin exposure varied. This table comes from immunoSEQ multiplex PCR, and its TCRdb copy is limited to in-frame clones, with some not included. This table has about 24,000 clones, around 84% appearing once. This specimen consisted of peripheral blood mononuclear cells (PBMCs), obtained before the fourth cycle of nivolumab. All receptors come from a human donor with classical Hodgkin lymphoma.

The chain is built from TRBV6-6 and TRBJ2-7, with TRBD1 as a possible D gene (5 bases). Per the germline V gene, CDR1 is MNHNY and CDR2 is SVGAGI (reference sequence). There are 15 residues in the CDR3. With 6 bases removed from V and 2 bases from J, the gap between germline ends came to 17 bases. The CDR3 nucleotides are TGTGCCAGCAGCCTTAGACAGATTACACCCTACGAGCAGTACTTC. Translating it yields CASSLRQITPYEQYF.

At least ten counts were recorded for this clone. Other DNA sequences of this sample code for an identical CDR3. The chain joins TRBV11-3 to TRBJ2-2; D is undetermined. This CDR3 is 13 amino acids long. Per the germline V gene, CDR1 is SGHNT and CDR2 is YENEEA. V lost 0 bases, J lost 6 bases, and 5 bases lay in between. The DNA of the CDR3 is TGTGCCAGCAGCTTAGATTTTTCCGGGGAGCTGTTTTTT. Its translation: CASSLDFSGELFF.

The CDR3 reads CASKGGDVMNTEAFF. Here the CDR3 DNA reads TGTGCCAGCAAGGGGGGGGACGTGATGAACACTGAAGCTTTCTTT. V usage is TRBV2 and J usage is TRBJ1-1; D possibly corresponds to TRBD1 (6 bases). The CDR3 is 15 amino acids. Between the trimmed V and J ends, which lost 7 bases and 0 bases, there was a span of 15 bases. CDR1 and CDR2 (germline): SNHLY, FYNNEI.

This rearrangement joins TRBV18 to TRBJ1-4; D ambiguous. Per the germline V gene, CDR1 is KGHSH and CDR2 is LQKENI. Trimming took 4 bases from V and 2 from J, leaving 20 bases between them. The CDR3 totals 18 residues. CDR3 nucleotides: TGTGCCAGCTCACTACCCGGGCCAGGAGCTCCGACTAATGAAAAACTGTTTTTT. Protein: CASSLPGPGAPTNEKLFF.

The chain has TRBV27 and TRBJ2-2; D is undetermined. V lost 3 bases to trimming and J lost 5 bases, with 4 bases between them. This CDR3 region has 12 residues. Per the germline V gene, CDR1 is MNHEY and CDR2 is SMNVEV (reference sequence). For the CDR3, the DNA is TGTGCCAGCAGTTTTTGGACCGGGGAGCTGTTTTTT. Amino acids: CASSFWTGELFF.

On this clone itself: Other DNA variants within this sample encode the same CDR3. The chain joins TRBV13 to TRBJ2-7, with 8 bases aligning to TRBD1. V was clipped by 9 bases and J by 0 bases; unmatched bases: 16. This CDR3 comprises 17 residues. Germline lookup yields CDR1 PRHDT and CDR2 FYEKMQ (reference sequence). CDR3 sequence: CASSPSVGDRTSYEQYF. In nucleotides, the CDR3 is TGTGCCAGTAGCCCTTCGGTGGGGGACAGGACCTCCTACGAGCAGTACTTC.

CDR3 sequence reads: CASSPEKGGNYGYTF. As DNA, the CDR3 is TGTGCCAGCTCACCAGAGAAGGGGGGCAACTATGGCTACACCTTC. The rearrangement joins TRBV18 to TRBJ1-2, with D perhaps matching TRBD1 (6 bases). From germline, CDR1 is KGHSH and CDR2 LQKENI. V lost 2 bases and J 2 bases, leaving 12 bases between the germline ends. The CDR3 contains 15 residues.

CDR3 amino acids: CASSPVDSSFMNTEAFF. CDR3 in DNA: TGCGCCAGCAGCCCGGTAGATTCTTCGTTCATGAACACTGAAGCTTTCTTT. The chain combines TRBV4-1 with TRBJ1-1; no reliable D call. The ends were cut back, 4 bases at V and 0 bases at J, with 18 bases in the middle. CDR1 MGHRA and CDR2 YSYEKL come from the germline V gene. The CDR3 length is 17 residues.

The V gene is TRBV5-1, the J gene TRBJ2-7, with 7 positions matching TRBD2. V gave up 4 bases and J gave up 3 bases; unmatched junction bases: 19. Germline values: CDR1 SGHRS, CDR2 YFSETQ. The CDR3 loop spans 18 amino acids. The CDR3 here is CASSAWWQREGVYYEQYF. DNA for the CDR3: TGCGCCAGCAGCGCCTGGTGGCAGCGGGAAGGGGTTTACTACGAGCAGTACTTC.

This sequence joins TRBV25-1 and TRBJ2-2; D remains unclear. The germline CDR1 and CDR2 sequences are MGHDK and SYGVNS. The ends were cut back, 5 bases at V and 1 base at J, with 14 bases in the middle. The CDR3 runs to 16 residues. The CDR3 nucleotides are TGTGCCAGCAGTACGGTGGGAATAAGGAACACCGGGGAGCTGTTTTTT. This encodes CASSTVGIRNTGELFF.

The chain employs TRBV6-5 and TRBJ1-6; D unclear. This CDR3 contains 16 residues. The V and J ends lost 3 bases and 6 bases respectively, with 15 bases between them. Germline CDR1 reads MNHEY; CDR2 reads SVGAGI. CDR3 sequence: CASSYVGSDGNSPLHF. CDR3 in DNA: TGTGCCAGCAGTTATGTAGGATCGGACGGTAATTCACCCCTCCACTTT.

The chain has TRBV6-5 and TRBJ2-5; the D is unclear. The CDR3 extends over 12 amino acids. From germline, CDR1 is MNHEY and CDR2 SVGAGI. Trimming stripped 4 bases from V and 5 bases from J, with 8 bases between. The CDR3 sequence: CASSFSGETQYF. Written as DNA, the CDR3 is TGTGCCAGCAGTTTCTCCGGGGAGACCCAGTACTTC.

This clone was observed a handful of times. The chain joins TRBV5-4 to TRBJ2-7; 10 bases fit TRBD1. Germline loops: CDR1 SGHNT, CDR2 YYREEE (reference sequence). With 9 bases clipped from V and 4 bases from J, the junction kept 7 bases outside the gene matches. The CDR3 is 13 amino acids. This CDR3 reads CATVGQGGYEQYF. Written as DNA, the CDR3 is TGTGCCACCGTTGGACAGGGGGGGTACGAGCAGTACTTC.

The genes are TRBV30 and TRBJ1-1; D is undetermined. Per germline, CDR1 GTSNPN and CDR2 SVGIG (reference sequence). The CDR3 is 13 amino acids. Trimming removed 2 bases at V and 2 bases at J, with 9 bases between. CDR3 sequence reads: CAWSRTFNTEAFF. DNA of the CDR3: TGTGCCTGGAGTCGGACCTTTAACACTGAAGCTTTCTTT. Together with reference TRBV30 and TRBJ1-1, the CDR3 gives the full variable domain: SQTIHQWPATLVQPVGSPLSLECTVEGTSNPNLYWYRQAAGRGLQLLFYSVGIGQISSEVPQNLSASRPQDRQFILSSKKLLLSDSGFYLCAWSRTFNTEAFFGQGTRLTVV.

The rearrangement links TRBV28 to TRBJ1-2, with 7 bases identical to TRBD1. Germline V gene lookup returns CDR1 MDHEN and CDR2 SYDVKM. J was trimmed by 8 bases and V by 3 bases; bases with no gene match: 18. This CDR3 spans 17 amino acids. The CDR3 loop reads CASSLLALQGQSSGYTF. DNA for the CDR3: TGTGCCAGCAGTTTGTTGGCCTTACAGGGGCAGTCGTCGGGCTACACCTTC.

J is TRBJ2-5 and V is TRBV10-1, with TRBD2 as a possible D gene (6 bases). Trimming removed 6 bases from V and 3 bases from J, with 11 bases in between. CDR1 and CDR2 from the germline V gene are WNHNN and SYGVQD (reference sequence). There are 13 residues in the CDR3. CDR3 in amino acids: CASSPGLKETQYF. CDR3 nucleotides: TGCGCCAGCAGCCCTGGACTAAAAGAGACCCAGTACTTC.

V and J are TRBV5-1 and TRBJ2-5, with D uncertain. The CDR3 length is 14 residues. The germline V gene encodes CDR1 SGHRS and CDR2 YFSETQ. Trimming removed 0 bases from V and 3 bases from J, with 9 bases in between. The CDR3 region has the DNA TGCGCCAGCAGCTTGGGCGGTGGCGAAGAGACCCAGTACTTC. It specifies CASSLGGGEETQYF.

The genes are TRBV14 and TRBJ2-4; D unresolved. The V gene lost 2 bases and the J gene lost 0 bases, with 14 bases spanning the gap. The CDR3 length is 17 residues. CDR1 SGHDN and CDR2 FVKESK come from the germline V gene. The CDR3 DNA follows: TGTGCCAGCAGCCAAAAGGGCAACTACCTAGCCAAAAACATTCAGTACTTC. It yields the protein CASSQKGNYLAKNIQYF.

The gene calls are TRBV28 and TRBJ2-7, with D unclear. With 5 bases removed from V and 2 bases from J, the gap between germline ends came to 10 bases. This CDR3 region has 13 residues. Germline V gene data show CDR1 as MDHEN and CDR2 as SYDVKM. CDR3: CASSPLMTYEQYF. The CDR3 bases are TGTGCCAGCAGTCCGCTAATGACCTACGAGCAGTACTTC. Full variable domain (rest looked up from reference TRBV28 and TRBJ2-7): DVKVTQSSRYLVKRTGEKVFLECVQDMDHENMFWYRQDPGLGLRLIYFSYDVKMKEKGDIPEGYSVSREKKERFSLILESASTNQTSMYLCASSPLMTYEQYFGPGTRLTVT.

This clone came up once. The J gene is TRBJ1-4, the V gene TRBV5-5, with a tentative D call TRBD1 (6 bases). Germline assignment: CDR1 SGHKS and CDR2 YYEKEE (reference sequence). Deletions cut 4 bases from V and 7 bases from J, with 11 bases between. The CDR3 runs 13 residues. CDR3 protein: CASSHPTGEKLFF. CDR3 in DNA: TGTGCCAGCAGCCACCCGACAGGTGAAAAACTGTTTTTT.